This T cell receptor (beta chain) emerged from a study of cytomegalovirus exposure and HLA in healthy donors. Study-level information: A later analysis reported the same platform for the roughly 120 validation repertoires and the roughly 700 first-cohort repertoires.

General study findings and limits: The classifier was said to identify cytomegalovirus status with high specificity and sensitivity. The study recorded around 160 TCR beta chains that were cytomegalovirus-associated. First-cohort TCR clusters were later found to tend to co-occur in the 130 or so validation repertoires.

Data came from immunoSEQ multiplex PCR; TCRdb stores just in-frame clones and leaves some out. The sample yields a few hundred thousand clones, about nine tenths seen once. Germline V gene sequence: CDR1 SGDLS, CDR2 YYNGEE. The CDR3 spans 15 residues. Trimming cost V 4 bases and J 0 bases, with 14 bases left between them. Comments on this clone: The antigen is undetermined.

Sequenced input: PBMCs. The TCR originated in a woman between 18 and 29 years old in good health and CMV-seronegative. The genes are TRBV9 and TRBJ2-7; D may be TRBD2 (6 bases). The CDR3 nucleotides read TGTGCCAGCAGCCCTCAAGGAGGGTCCTCCTACGAGCAGTACTTC. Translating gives CASSPQGGSSYEQYF.